This is a list of T cell receptor beta chains from one sample in a study of T cell changes during pregnancy in multiple sclerosis. Clones were sequenced by immunoSEQ multiplex PCR, and TCRdb holds only the in-frame ones, with some missing. The sample lists 90,000 or so clones; 94% were seen once. Here the sequenced sample was peripheral blood, taken after pregnancy. These receptors were taken from a female donor in good health, enrolled as a control in a pregnancy study. CDR3s include the opening cysteine and the closing phenylalanine or tryptophan. Fields, in order: D gene, CDR3 length, clone size, J gene, V gene, CDR3 protein, CDR3 DNA. D genes are given only for firm matches. Not every row has a clone size; where given, it reads once, few, many or a size class.

d_gene: TRBD1
len: 14
abundance: once
j_gene: TRBJ2-1
v_gene: TRBV27
CDR3aa: CASSFRQGASEQFF
CDR3nt: TGTGCCAGCAGTTTCAGACAGGGGGCAAGCGAGCAGTTCTTC

d_gene: NA
len: 16
abundance: NA
j_gene: TRBJ2-7
v_gene: TRBV7-2
CDR3aa: CASSSDSRDWAYEQYF
CDR3nt: TGTGCCAGCAGCTCCGATTCCCGGGACTGGGCCTACGAGCAGTACTTC

d_gene: NA
len: 13
abundance: NA
j_gene: TRBJ1-1
v_gene: TRBV2
CDR3aa: CASSATANTEAFF
CDR3nt: TGTGCCAGCAGTGCGACAGCGAACACTGAAGCTTTCTTT

d_gene: NA
len: 13
abundance: NA
j_gene: TRBJ2-7
v_gene: TRBV9
CDR3aa: CASSVVSGHEQYF
CDR3nt: TGTGCCAGCAGCGTAGTTTCTGGCCACGAGCAGTACTTC

d_gene: NA
len: 14
abundance: once
j_gene: TRBJ2-3
v_gene: TRBV6-6
CDR3aa: CASSYSGQQDTQYF
CDR3nt: TGTGCCAGCAGTTATTCAGGGCAACAAGATACGCAGTATTTT

d_gene: TRBD1
len: 15
abundance: NA
j_gene: TRBJ2-1
v_gene: TRBV7-2
CDR3aa: CASSGQGPPENEQFF
CDR3nt: TGTGCCAGCAGCGGACAGGGCCCCCCTGAGAATGAGCAGTTCTTC

d_gene: TRBD1
len: 14
abundance: few
j_gene: TRBJ1-1
v_gene: TRBV4-1
CDR3aa: CASSPGQALTEAFF
CDR3nt: TGCGCCAGCAGCCCCGGACAGGCCCTTACTGAAGCTTTCTTT

d_gene: TRBD2
len: 15
abundance: NA
j_gene: TRBJ2-1
v_gene: TRBV18
CDR3aa: CATSKGTSGGLEQFF
CDR3nt: TGTGCCACTTCCAAGGGGACTAGCGGGGGCCTGGAGCAGTTCTTC

d_gene: TRBD2
len: 14
abundance: NA
j_gene: TRBJ2-2
v_gene: TRBV6-1
CDR3aa: CATLAGLTTGELFF
CDR3nt: TGTGCCACCTTAGCGGGATTAACCACCGGGGAGCTGTTTTTT

d_gene: TRBD1
len: 19
abundance: NA
j_gene: TRBJ2-3
v_gene: TRBV28
CDR3aa: CASSLRASVGTGGIDTQYF
CDR3nt: TGTGCCAGCAGTTTAAGGGCCTCCGTCGGGACAGGAGGGATAGATACGCAGTATTTT

d_gene: TRBD2
len: 16
abundance: NA
j_gene: TRBJ2-5
v_gene: TRBV25-1
CDR3aa: CASSVEVTSGQETQYF
CDR3nt: TGTGCCAGCAGTGTTGAGGTCACTAGCGGCCAAGAGACCCAGTACTTC

d_gene: TRBD2
len: 15
abundance: NA
j_gene: TRBJ2-1
v_gene: TRBV25-1
CDR3aa: CASSPIGLGSDEQFF
CDR3nt: TGTGCCAGCAGCCCTATAGGACTAGGTTCCGATGAGCAGTTCTTC

d_gene: NA
len: 15
abundance: NA
j_gene: TRBJ1-4
v_gene: TRBV7-9
CDR3aa: CASSLGSILEEKLFF
CDR3nt: TGTGCCAGCAGCTTAGGCTCGATCCTGGAGGAAAAACTGTTTTTT

d_gene: TRBD2
len: 17
abundance: NA
j_gene: TRBJ2-1
v_gene: TRBV28
CDR3aa: CASSSHYFGTSVNEQFF
CDR3nt: TGTGCCAGCAGTTCCCATTATTTCGGGACTAGCGTAAATGAGCAGTTCTTC

d_gene: NA
len: 12
abundance: NA
j_gene: TRBJ2-7
v_gene: TRBV5-1
CDR3aa: CASRFWGGEQYF
CDR3nt: TGCGCCAGCAGGTTCTGGGGCGGCGAGCAGTACTTC

d_gene: NA
len: 13
abundance: NA
j_gene: TRBJ2-1
v_gene: TRBV5-1
CDR3aa: CASSLEWSNEQFF
CDR3nt: TGCGCCAGCAGCTTGGAATGGAGCAATGAGCAGTTCTTC

d_gene: TRBD2
len: 15
abundance: NA
j_gene: TRBJ2-7
v_gene: TRBV18
CDR3aa: CASSRDRGSSYEQYF
CDR3nt: TGTGCCAGCTCACGCGACCGCGGGAGCTCCTACGAGCAGTACTTC

d_gene: NA
len: 14
abundance: NA
j_gene: TRBJ2-2
v_gene: TRBV5-1
CDR3aa: CASRQTGDTGELFF
CDR3nt: TGCGCCAGCCGACAGACAGGAGACACCGGGGAGCTGTTTTTT

d_gene: TRBD1
len: 16
abundance: NA
j_gene: TRBJ1-2
v_gene: TRBV4-1
CDR3aa: CASSPLNPGDRSGYTF
CDR3nt: TGCGCCAGCAGCCCCCTTAATCCCGGGGACAGGAGCGGCTACACCTTC